Presented here are 31 T cell receptor beta chains from one specimen sequenced in a study of blood T cell repertoires in COVID-19. Assay used: immunoSEQ multiplex PCR; TCRdb lists only in-frame clones, some missing. The profile shows 200,000 to 250,000 clones, around nine tenths of them singletons. What was sequenced was peripheral blood. The receptors stem from a woman aged 40 to 50 with acute or convalescent COVID-19.

The rearrangement joins TRBV3-1 (or the pseudogene TRBV3-2) to TRBJ1-2, with 9 bases aligning to TRBD1. V was pared by 4 bases and J by 4 bases, with 4 bases of the junction left unmatched. The V gene's germline CDR1 is LGHDT and CDR2 YNNKEL (reference sequence). The CDR3 covers 14 residues. The CDR3 DNA sequence: TGTGCCAGCAGCCCCGGACAGGGGCCCTATGGCTACACCTTC. Translating gives CASSPGQGPYGYTF.

V and J are TRBV29-1 and TRBJ2-2; 7 bases map to TRBD1. The CDR3 is made up of 13 amino acids. CDR1 is SQVTM, CDR2 ANQGSEA, per germline. V dropped 6 bases and J dropped 1; count of bases not matched to a gene: 2. The CDR3 spells CSVWTGNTGELFF. DNA of the CDR3: TGCAGCGTCTGGACAGGGAACACCGGGGAGCTGTTTTTT.

The chain recombines TRBV4-1 with TRBJ1-1; perhaps TRBD1 as D (5 bases). This CDR3 has 15 residues. Trimming took off 2 bases at V and 3 bases at J, with 13 bases between the two ends. Per the germline V gene, CDR1 is MGHRA and CDR2 is YSYEKL. The CDR3 spells CASSQPRRGDTEAFF. The DNA of the CDR3 is TGCGCCAGCAGCCAACCAAGGCGGGGGGACACTGAAGCTTTCTTT.

CDR3 amino acids: CASSKGGGDYNEQFF. The CDR3, as DNA: TGTGCCAGTAGTAAGGGCGGGGGAGACTACAATGAGCAGTTCTTC. The V and J genes are TRBV19 and TRBJ2-1; 7 bases agree with TRBD2. Germline assignment: CDR1 LNHDA and CDR2 SQIVND (reference sequence). The V gene end was trimmed by 4 bases and the J gene end by 3 bases; junction bases not matched to a gene: 6. This CDR3 has 15 residues.

V and J are TRBV2 and TRBJ2-5; TRBD1 agrees at 9 bases. The V gene's germline CDR1 is SNHLY and CDR2 FYNNEI. Trimming took 2 bases from V and 6 from J; bases not matched to a gene: 7. The CDR3 is 15 residues long. CDR3 loop: CASSETGGAGKTQYF. The CDR3 DNA follows: TGTGCCAGCAGTGAAACAGGGGGCGCTGGAAAGACCCAGTACTTC.

The rearrangement uses TRBV27 and TRBJ1-6, with D tentatively TRBD1 (5 bases). Per the germline V gene, CDR1 is MNHEY and CDR2 is SMNVEV (reference sequence). Trimming cost V 2 bases and J 9 bases, with 23 bases left between them. The CDR3 loop spans 18 amino acids. CDR3 nucleotide sequence: TGTGCCAGCAGTTTAACTCGTGTGCGGGGGTCTCGAAGTTCACCCCTCCACTTT. It yields the protein CASSLTRVRGSRSSPLHF.

V usage is TRBV28 and J usage is TRBJ1-5; TRBD1 matches at 8 bases. Germline V gene sequence: CDR1 MDHEN, CDR2 SYDVKM. The V gene end was trimmed by 10 bases and the J gene end by 3 bases; junction bases not matched to a gene: 5. The CDR3 extends over 13 amino acids. CDR3 DNA sequence: TGTGCCATAAAGGGACAGGCCAATCAGCCCCAGCATTTT. It encodes CAIKGQANQPQHF.

The chain employs TRBV5-6 and TRBJ1-2; D might be TRBD1 (6 bases). The V and J ends lost 0 bases and 4 bases respectively, with 16 bases between them. Germline V gene data show CDR1 as SGHDT and CDR2 as YYEEEE. This CDR3 has 16 residues. The DNA of the CDR3 is TGTGCCAGCAGCTTGGGCGCGCGACAGGCGTTCTATGGCTACACCTTC. Translating it yields CASSLGARQAFYGYTF.

The gene calls are TRBV13 and TRBJ2-6, with TRBD2 as a possible D gene (5 bases). The CDR3 is 16 amino acids. Between the trimmed V and J ends, which lost 1 base and 4 bases, there was a span of 11 bases. Per the germline V gene, CDR1 is PRHDT and CDR2 is FYEKMQ (reference sequence). CDR3 coding DNA: TGTGCCAGCAGCTTAGACCGCCCGGGAGGGGCCAACGTCCTGACTTTC. It specifies CASSLDRPGGANVLTF.

The chain has TRBV9 and TRBJ1-6, with 9 bases that match TRBD1. This CDR3 has 15 amino acids. In germline, CDR1 is SGDLS, CDR2 YYNGEE. V gave up 4 bases and J gave up 6 bases; unmatched junction bases: 5. CDR3 loop: CASSRTGGLNSPLHF. CDR3 DNA sequence: TGTGCCAGCAGCCGCACAGGGGGCCTTAATTCACCCCTCCACTTT.

CDR3 in DNA: TGTGCCAGCAGTGAAGCGAGGCAGAAAGAGACCCAGTACTTC. Encoded protein: CASSEARQKETQYF. The chain carries TRBV2 and TRBJ2-5; D not resolved. Trimming pared 0 bases from V and 3 bases from J, leaving 8 bases between. The CDR3 extends over 14 amino acids. The germline CDR1 and CDR2 sequences are SNHLY and FYNNEI.

The chain employs TRBV11-2 and TRBJ1-3; maybe TRBD1 (6 bases). CDR1 is SGHAT and CDR2 is FQNNGV in the germline V gene. Deletions cut 5 bases from V and 3 bases from J, with 17 bases between. The CDR3 has 16 residues. The CDR3 is CASSPQGQSDGNTIYF. Written as DNA, the CDR3 is TGTGCCAGCAGCCCCCAAGGACAGTCAGATGGAAACACCATATATTTT.

This clone was counted once. CDR3 sequence: CASGPRVFFVADAEAFF. CDR3 nucleotide sequence: TGTGCTAGTGGGCCGAGGGTGTTTTTCGTTGCGGACGCTGAAGCTTTCTTT. The chain combines TRBV12-5 with TRBJ1-1, with unresolved D. V gave up 6 bases and J gave up 6 bases, with 26 bases separating them. In germline, CDR1 is LGHNT, CDR2 FRNRAP. The CDR3 has 17 amino acids.

The chain recombines TRBV27 with TRBJ2-2, with 11 bases matching TRBD2. CDR1 and CDR2 (germline): MNHEY, SMNVEV (reference sequence). The trim removed 5 bases at V and 0 bases at J, leaving 5 bases unmatched. CDR3 length equals 17 residues. The CDR3 is CASSPLAGATNTGELFF. CDR3 nucleotide sequence: TGTGCCAGCAGTCCACTAGCGGGGGCTACGAACACCGGGGAGCTGTTTTTT.

The chain joins TRBV2 to TRBJ1-6; possibly TRBD1 for D (5 bases). V was trimmed by 5 bases and J by 3 bases, leaving 8 bases between them. Per the germline V gene, CDR1 is SNHLY and CDR2 is FYNNEI. The CDR3 contains 14 residues. This CDR3 reads CASSSTDYNSPLHF. CDR3 coding DNA: TGTGCCAGCAGTTCGACAGACTATAATTCACCCCTCCACTTT.

The chain carries TRBV30 and TRBJ1-5; D is possibly TRBD1 (5 bases). The germline V gene has CDR1 GTSNPN and CDR2 SVGIG (reference sequence). The CDR3 spans 15 residues. The V end was cut by 0 bases, the J end by 0 bases, with 9 bases between. CDR3 DNA sequence: TGTGCCTGGAGTGTCCAGGGAAATAGCAATCAGCCCCAGCATTTT. Translated, it gives CAWSVQGNSNQPQHF.

The chain recombines TRBV4-1 with TRBJ2-1, with a tentative D call TRBD2 (5 bases). The CDR3 is 14 residues long. Germline V CDR1 and CDR2: MGHRA, YSYEKL. Trimming removed 6 bases at V and 9 bases at J, with 18 bases between. The CDR3 spells CASRSIRGNFEQFF. The CDR3 DNA is TGCGCCAGCAGATCGATCCGGGGAAATTTTGAGCAGTTCTTC.

V gene TRBV27 combines with J gene TRBJ1-3, with 9 bases lining up with TRBD1. Losses at the gene ends were 11 bases for V and 2 bases for J; bases not matched to a gene: 4. This CDR3 comprises 13 residues. Germline V lookup: CDR1 MNHEY, CDR2 SMNVEV (reference sequence). The CDR3 here is CAGDRAAGNTIYF. The CDR3 DNA follows: TGTGCCGGGGACAGGGCGGCTGGAAACACCATATATTTT.

V usage is TRBV10-1 and J usage is TRBJ2-7; perhaps TRBD2 as D (5 bases). The CDR3 totals 11 residues. Trimming removed 8 bases from V and 9 bases from J, with 14 bases in between. Germline V gene sequence: CDR1 WNHNN, CDR2 SYGVQD (reference sequence). The CDR3 reads CASRGLPGQYV. DNA of the CDR3: TGCGCCAGCCGCGGACTCCCCGGGCAGTACGTC.

The rearrangement links TRBV6-1 to TRBJ1-2; D may be TRBD1 (5 bases). The germline V gene encodes CDR1 MNHNS and CDR2 SASEGT. Deletions cut 0 bases from V and 5 bases from J, with 16 bases between. This CDR3 has 16 residues. The CDR3 sequence is CASSEAGGTARYGYTF. The CDR3 DNA reads TGTGCCAGCAGTGAAGCGGGGGGAACCGCCCGTTATGGCTACACCTTC.

J is TRBJ1-1 and V is TRBV7-9, with a possible D match to TRBD1 (5 bases). Trimming removed 5 bases at V and 1 base at J, with 11 bases between. The length of the CDR3 is 14 residues. The germline V gene has CDR1 SEHNR and CDR2 FQNEAQ (reference sequence). The CDR3 DNA reads as TGTGCCAGCAGCGGCCAGGGTAGGAACACTGAAGCTTTCTTT. This encodes CASSGQGRNTEAFF.

The chain joins TRBV29-1 to TRBJ1-2, with D hard to call. The V end lost 4 bases, the J end lost 0 bases, and 15 bases lay between the germline ends. The germline CDR1 and CDR2 sequences are SQVTM and ANQGSEA. This CDR3 region has 15 residues. CDR3 loop: CSVGGEGSTNYGYTF. The CDR3 region has the DNA TGCAGCGTTGGTGGGGAGGGCAGTACTAACTATGGCTACACCTTC.

The chain recombines TRBV10-3 with TRBJ2-5; 12 bases line up with TRBD1. Germline lookup yields CDR1 ENHRY and CDR2 SYGVKD. The CDR3 is made up of 14 amino acids. The V segment lost 6 bases and the J segment 5 bases; nucleotides outside the gene matches: 4. CDR3 region: CAISGTGGLETQYF. In nucleotides, the CDR3 is TGTGCCATCAGCGGGACAGGGGGCTTGGAGACCCAGTACTTC.

The genes are TRBV4-2 and TRBJ1-2, with 7 nucleotides matching TRBD1. This CDR3 has 15 residues. V was pared by 4 bases and J by 4 bases, with 9 bases of the junction left unmatched. CDR1 is LGHNA and CDR2 is YNFKEQ in the germline V gene. The CDR3: CASSPGEPGGYGYTF. The CDR3 DNA sequence: TGTGCCAGCAGCCCCGGTGAACCAGGGGGCTATGGCTACACCTTC.

The rearrangement uses TRBV6-1 and TRBJ1-3, with D perhaps matching TRBD1 (6 bases). V dropped 3 bases and J dropped 5 bases, with 11 bases sitting between them. The V gene's germline CDR1 is MNHNS and CDR2 SASEGT. The CDR3 is 14 amino acids. CDR3 sequence reads: CASSEIGQRNTIYF. Here the CDR3 DNA reads TGTGCCAGCAGTGAGATAGGACAGCGAAACACCATATATTTT.

The chain has TRBV19 and TRBJ1-1; possibly TRBD1 for D (6 bases). Germline V CDR1 and CDR2: LNHDA, SQIVND (reference sequence). Trimming shortened V by 8 bases and J by 1 base, and 11 bases separated the two germline ends. The CDR3 covers 13 residues. This CDR3 is CASLGGANTEAFF. Written as DNA, the CDR3 is TGTGCCAGTCTAGGGGGGGCGAACACTGAAGCTTTCTTT.

The V gene is TRBV18, the J gene TRBJ2-3, with 8 bases fitting TRBD1. J gave up 5 bases and V 3 bases, and 7 bases lay outside the gene matches. CDR3 length equals 15 residues. Per the germline V gene, CDR1 is KGHSH and CDR2 is LQKENI. CDR3 bases: TGTGCCAGCTCACCTTCCGCGACAGGGGTAGATACGCAGTATTTT. Its translation: CASSPSATGVDTQYF.

The rearrangement uses TRBV6-5 and TRBJ2-2; 9 positions agree with TRBD1. The trim removed 7 bases at V and 6 bases at J, leaving 6 bases unmatched. The CDR3 spans 14 residues. The germline V gene has CDR1 MNHEY and CDR2 SVGAGI. The CDR3 DNA follows: TGTGCCAGCACCGGGACAGGGAAGTCCGGGGAGCTGTTTTTT. Amino acid sequence: CASTGTGKSGELFF.

V is TRBV19 and J is TRBJ1-2, with D uncertain. Germline V lookup: CDR1 LNHDA, CDR2 SQIVND (reference sequence). This CDR3 has 15 amino acids. V was pared by 3 bases and J by 5 bases, with 16 bases between. The DNA of the CDR3 is TGTGCCAGTAGTATTGGGCAGCCGGCTGGATATGGCTACACCTTC. Amino acids: CASSIGQPAGYGYTF.

The chain employs TRBV5-1 and TRBJ1-1, with 7 bases lining up with TRBD1. This CDR3 spans 13 amino acids. Trimming removed 8 bases from V and 1 base from J; junction bases left unmatched: 5. Germline V gives CDR1 SGHRS, CDR2 YFSETQ. The CDR3 DNA follows: TGCGCCAGTTTTCGGACAGGGAACACTGAAGCTTTCTTT. Its protein is CASFRTGNTEAFF.

This rearrangement joins TRBV27 to TRBJ2-7; 7 bases are shared with TRBD1. The germline V gene has CDR1 MNHEY and CDR2 SMNVEV (reference sequence). The junction had 8 bases not matched to a gene; V was cut back by 8 bases and J by 4 bases. This CDR3 region has 13 residues. This CDR3 reads CASGHRGGYEQYV. CDR3 DNA sequence: TGTGCCAGCGGCCACAGGGGTGGGTACGAGCAGTACGTC.